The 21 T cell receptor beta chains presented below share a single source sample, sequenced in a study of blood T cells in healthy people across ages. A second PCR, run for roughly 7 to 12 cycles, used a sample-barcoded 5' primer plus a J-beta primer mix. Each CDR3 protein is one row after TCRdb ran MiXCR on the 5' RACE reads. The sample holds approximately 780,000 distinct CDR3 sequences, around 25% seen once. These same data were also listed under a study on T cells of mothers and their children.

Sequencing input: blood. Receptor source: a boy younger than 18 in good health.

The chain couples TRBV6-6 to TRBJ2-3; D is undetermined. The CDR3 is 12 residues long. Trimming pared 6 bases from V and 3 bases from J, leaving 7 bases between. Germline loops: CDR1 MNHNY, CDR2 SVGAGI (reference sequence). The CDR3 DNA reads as TGTGCCAGCAGAGAGGTTACAGATACGCAGTATTTT. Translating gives CASREVTDTQYF.

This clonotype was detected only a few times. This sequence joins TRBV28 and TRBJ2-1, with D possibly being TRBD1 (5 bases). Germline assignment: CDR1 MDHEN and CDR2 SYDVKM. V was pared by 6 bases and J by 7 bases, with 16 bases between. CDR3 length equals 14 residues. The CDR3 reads CASSFLQGRNEQFF. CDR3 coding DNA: TGTGCCAGCAGCTTTCTTCAGGGTCGGAATGAGCAGTTCTTC.

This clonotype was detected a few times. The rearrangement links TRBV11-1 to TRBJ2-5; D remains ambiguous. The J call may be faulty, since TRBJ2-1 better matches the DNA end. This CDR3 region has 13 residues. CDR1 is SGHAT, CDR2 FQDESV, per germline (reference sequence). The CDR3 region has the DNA TGTGCCAGCAGCGCCAGCGCGTACAATGAGCAGTTCTTC. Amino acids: CASSASAYNEQFF.

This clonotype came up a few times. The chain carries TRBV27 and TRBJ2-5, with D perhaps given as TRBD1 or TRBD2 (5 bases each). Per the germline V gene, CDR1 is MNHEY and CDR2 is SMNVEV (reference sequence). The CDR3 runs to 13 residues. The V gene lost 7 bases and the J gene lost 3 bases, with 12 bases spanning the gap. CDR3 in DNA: TGTGCCAGCACTGCGAGGGGAAAAGAGACCCAGTACTTC. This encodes CASTARGKETQYF.

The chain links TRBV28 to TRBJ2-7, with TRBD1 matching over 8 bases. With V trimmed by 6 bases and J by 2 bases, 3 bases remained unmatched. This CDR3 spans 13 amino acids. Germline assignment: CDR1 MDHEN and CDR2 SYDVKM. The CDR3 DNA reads TGTGCCAGCAGGCCGACAGGGGCCTACGAGCAGTACTTC. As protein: CASRPTGAYEQYF.

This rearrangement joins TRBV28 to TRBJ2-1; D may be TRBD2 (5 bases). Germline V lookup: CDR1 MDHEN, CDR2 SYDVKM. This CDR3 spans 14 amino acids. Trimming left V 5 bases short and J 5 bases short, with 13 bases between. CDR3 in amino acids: CASSPPGSDNEQFF. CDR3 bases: TGTGCCAGCAGTCCCCCGGGGTCGGACAATGAGCAGTTCTTC.

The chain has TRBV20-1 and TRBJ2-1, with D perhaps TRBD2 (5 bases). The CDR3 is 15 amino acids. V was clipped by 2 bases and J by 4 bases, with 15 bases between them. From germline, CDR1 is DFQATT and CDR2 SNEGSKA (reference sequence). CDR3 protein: CSARKARGMYNEQFF. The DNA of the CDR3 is TGCAGTGCTAGAAAGGCCCGAGGGATGTACAATGAGCAGTTCTTC.

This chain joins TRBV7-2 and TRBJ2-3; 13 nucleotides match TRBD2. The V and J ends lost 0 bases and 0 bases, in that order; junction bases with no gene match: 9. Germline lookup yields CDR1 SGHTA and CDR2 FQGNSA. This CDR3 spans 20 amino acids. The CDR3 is CASSLATSGGRRGSTDTQYF. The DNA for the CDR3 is TGTGCCAGCAGCTTAGCGACTAGCGGGGGGCGAAGAGGTAGCACAGATACGCAGTATTTT. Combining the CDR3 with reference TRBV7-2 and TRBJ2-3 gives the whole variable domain GAGVSQSPSNKVTEKGKDVELRCDPISGHTALYWYRQSLGQGLEFLIYFQGNSAPDKSGLPSDRFSAERTGGSVSTLTIQRTQQEDSAVYLCASSLATSGGRRGSTDTQYFGPGTRLTVL.

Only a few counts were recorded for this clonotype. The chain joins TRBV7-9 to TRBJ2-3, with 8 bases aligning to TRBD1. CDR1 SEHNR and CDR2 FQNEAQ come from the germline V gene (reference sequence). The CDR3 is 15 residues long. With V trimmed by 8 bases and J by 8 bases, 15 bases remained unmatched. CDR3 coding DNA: TGTGCCAGCCTGACCGGGACAGGACCTGGAGGTACGCAGTATTTT. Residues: CASLTGTGPGGTQYF.

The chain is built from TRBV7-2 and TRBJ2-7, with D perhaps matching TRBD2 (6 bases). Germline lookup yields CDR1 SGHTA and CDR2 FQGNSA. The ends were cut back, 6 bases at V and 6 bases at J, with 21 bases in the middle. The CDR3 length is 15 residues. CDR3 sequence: CASSLTGTSGAEQYF. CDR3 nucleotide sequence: TGTGCCAGCAGTTTGACCGGGACCTCGGGAGCCGAGCAGTACTTC. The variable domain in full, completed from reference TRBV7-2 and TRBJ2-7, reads GAGVSQSPSNKVTEKGKDVELRCDPISGHTALYWYRQSLGQGLEFLIYFQGNSAPDKSGLPSDRFSAERTGGSVSTLTIQRTQQEDSAVYLCASSLTGTSGAEQYFGPGTRLTVT.

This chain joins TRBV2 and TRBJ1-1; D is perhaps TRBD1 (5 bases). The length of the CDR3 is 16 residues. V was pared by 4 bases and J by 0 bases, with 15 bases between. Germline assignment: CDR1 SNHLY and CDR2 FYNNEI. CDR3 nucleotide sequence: TGTGCCAGCAGTGTTGGGGGTTTCCCGATGAACACTGAAGCTTTCTTT. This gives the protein CASSVGGFPMNTEAFF.

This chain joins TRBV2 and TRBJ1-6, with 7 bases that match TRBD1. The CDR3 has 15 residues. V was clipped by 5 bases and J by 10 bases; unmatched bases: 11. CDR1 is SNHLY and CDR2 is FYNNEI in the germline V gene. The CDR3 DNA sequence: TGTGCCAGCAGTCCTTACACAGGGGCCGGCTCACCCCTCCACTTT. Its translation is CASSPYTGAGSPLHF. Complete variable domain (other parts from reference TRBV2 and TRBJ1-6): EPEVTQTPSHQVTQMGQEVILRCVPISNHLYFYWYRQILGQKVEFLVSFYNNEISEKSEIFDDQFSVERPDGSNFTLKIRSTKLEDSAMYFCASSPYTGAGSPLHFGNGTRLTVT.

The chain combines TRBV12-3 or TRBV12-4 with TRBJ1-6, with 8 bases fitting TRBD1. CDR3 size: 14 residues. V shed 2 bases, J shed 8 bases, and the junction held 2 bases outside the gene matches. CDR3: CASSLPGGYSPLHF. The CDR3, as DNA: TGTGCCAGCAGTTTACCAGGGGGCTATTCACCCCTCCACTTT.

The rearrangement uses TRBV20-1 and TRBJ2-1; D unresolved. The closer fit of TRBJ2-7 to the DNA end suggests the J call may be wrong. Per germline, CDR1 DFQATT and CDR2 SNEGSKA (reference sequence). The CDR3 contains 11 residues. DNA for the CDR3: TGCAGTGCTAGCGGCCGGAGCGAGCAGTACTTC. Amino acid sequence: CSASGRSEQYF.

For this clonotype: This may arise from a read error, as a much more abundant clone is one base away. The CDR3 protein is CASRIGVSNEKLVF. For the CDR3, the DNA is TGTGCCAGCAGGATAGGGGTTTCTAATGAAAAACTGGTTTTT. V gene TRBV28 combines with J gene TRBJ1-4; a possible D gene is TRBD1 (5 bases). The CDR3 has 14 residues. In germline, CDR1 is MDHEN, CDR2 SYDVKM.

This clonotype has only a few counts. The CDR3 loop is CASSAGTGSGQPQHF. DNA of the CDR3: TGTGCCAGCAGCGCCGGGACAGGGAGCGGTCAGCCCCAGCATTTT. The chain joins TRBV9 to TRBJ1-5; 9 bases line up with TRBD1. V was clipped by 3 bases and J by 6 bases; unmatched bases: 7. The CDR3 is made up of 15 amino acids. The V gene's germline CDR1 is SGDLS and CDR2 YYNGEE.

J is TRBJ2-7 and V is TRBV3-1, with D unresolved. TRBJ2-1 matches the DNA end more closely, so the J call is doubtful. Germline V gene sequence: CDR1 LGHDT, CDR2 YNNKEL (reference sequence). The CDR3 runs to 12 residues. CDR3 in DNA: TGTGCCAGCAGCCAAGACCCCGCGGAGCAGTTCTTC. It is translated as CASSQDPAEQFF.

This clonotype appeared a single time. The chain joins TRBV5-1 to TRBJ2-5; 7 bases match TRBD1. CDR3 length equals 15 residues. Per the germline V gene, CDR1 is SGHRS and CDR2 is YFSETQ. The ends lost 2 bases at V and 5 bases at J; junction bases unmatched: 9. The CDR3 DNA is TGCGCCAGCAGCTTCCGGCAGGGGGAACATGAGACCCAGTACTTC. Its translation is CASSFRQGEHETQYF.

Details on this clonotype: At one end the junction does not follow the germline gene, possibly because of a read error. The CDR3 sequence: CASNLSGWQRLGTQYF. CDR3 nucleotide sequence: TGTGCCAGCAATTTATCCGGGTGGCAGAGGCTAGGAACCCAGTACTTC. The V and J genes are TRBV28 and TRBJ2-5; unclear D gene. Germline loops: CDR1 MDHEN, CDR2 SYDVKM. The CDR3 has 16 amino acids.

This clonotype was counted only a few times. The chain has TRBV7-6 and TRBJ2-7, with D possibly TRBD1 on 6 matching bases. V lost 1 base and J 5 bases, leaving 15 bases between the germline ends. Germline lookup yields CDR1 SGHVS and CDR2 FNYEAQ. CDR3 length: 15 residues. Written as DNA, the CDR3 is TGTGCCAGCAGCTTAGGCTTTGGGGGCACGGACGAGCAGTACTTC. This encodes CASSLGFGGTDEQYF.

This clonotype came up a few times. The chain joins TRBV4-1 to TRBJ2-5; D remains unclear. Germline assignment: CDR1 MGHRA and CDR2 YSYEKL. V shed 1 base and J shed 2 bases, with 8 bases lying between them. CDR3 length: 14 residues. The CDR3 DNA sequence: TGCGCCAGCAGCCAAGTTCAGATACAAGAGACCCAGTACTTC. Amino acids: CASSQVQIQETQYF.